A single sample is the source of the 27 T cell receptor beta chains below, sequenced in a study of blood T cell repertoires in COVID-19. The data were produced by immunoSEQ multiplex PCR, yet TCRdb's version contains in-frame clones alone and is incomplete. The data contain 50,000 or so clones, around 80% of them singletons. Input material: peripheral blood. These receptor sequences come from a man aged 65 to 85 with acute or convalescent COVID-19.

This clone came up a few times. This chain links TRBV19 with TRBJ2-7; D might be TRBD1 (6 bases). Looked up from germline, CDR1 is LNHDA and CDR2 is SQIVND (reference sequence). V lost 7 bases to trimming and J lost 5 bases, with 12 bases between them. The CDR3 consists of 12 residues. This chain's CDR3 is CASTSRTDEQYF. CDR3 in DNA: TGTGCCAGTACCTCGCGGACAGACGAGCAGTACTTC.

V and J are TRBV7-3 and TRBJ2-3, with D perhaps matching TRBD2 (6 bases). In germline, CDR1 is SGHTA, CDR2 FQGTGA. The germline V and J ends were trimmed by 4 bases and 4 bases, with 21 bases remaining between them. This CDR3 has 17 amino acids. The CDR3 reads CASSSPGTRGGADTQYF. In DNA, the CDR3 is TGTGCCAGCAGCTCTCCCGGGACTCGCGGTGGCGCAGATACGCAGTATTTT. Full variable domain (missing parts from reference TRBV7-3 and TRBJ2-3): GAGVSQTPSNKVTEKGKYVELRCDPISGHTALYWYRQSLGQGPEFLIYFQGTGAADDSGLPNDRFFAVRPEGSVSTLKIQRTERGDSAVYLCASSSPGTRGGADTQYFGPGTRLTVL.

This clone showed up just a few times. The chain has TRBV14 and TRBJ1-3, with 7 bases identical to TRBD1. Germline lookup yields CDR1 SGHDN and CDR2 FVKESK. The CDR3 consists of 16 residues. V lost 6 bases, J lost 2 bases, and 10 bases stayed unmatched. CDR3 sequence reads: CASRHRGPTTGNTIYF. CDR3 DNA sequence: TGTGCCAGCAGGCACAGGGGACCCACAACTGGAAACACCATATATTTT.

J is TRBJ2-7 and V is TRBV10-3, with a weak D call TRBD1 (6 bases). Germline CDR1 is ENHRY and CDR2 is SYGVKD. Trimming took 10 bases from V and 5 from J, leaving 18 bases between them. The CDR3 extends over 13 amino acids. The CDR3 here is CATSGTQADEQYF. CDR3 DNA sequence: TGTGCCACCTCCGGGACACAAGCCGACGAGCAGTACTTC.

The chain has TRBV29-1 and TRBJ2-7, with 8 bases fitting TRBD1. The V gene end was trimmed by 6 bases and the J gene end by 5 bases; junction bases not matched to a gene: 6. The CDR3 is 12 amino acids. Germline CDR1 and CDR2: SQVTM and ANQGSEA. For the CDR3, the DNA is TGCAGCGTCGGACAGGGTTTTGACGAGCAGTACTTC. Protein sequence: CSVGQGFDEQYF.

CDR3: CASSQEGTSGRGEQFF. DNA for the CDR3: TGCGCCAGCAGCCAAGAGGGGACGAGCGGGAGGGGTGAGCAGTTCTTC. The genes are TRBV4-3 and TRBJ2-1; 10 nucleotides agree with TRBD2. V trimming: 0 bases; J trimming: 9 bases; junction bases outside the gene matches: 8. This CDR3 has 16 residues. The germline V gene has CDR1 LGHNA and CDR2 YSLEER.

The chain recombines TRBV6-5 with TRBJ1-5, with a possible D match to TRBD1 (6 bases). Trimming took 2 bases from V and 0 from J, leaving 8 bases between them. The CDR3 runs to 15 residues. Per the germline V gene, CDR1 is MNHEY and CDR2 is SVGAGI. CDR3 bases: TGTGCCAGCAGTTACGGACAGTATAGCAATCAGCCCCAGCATTTT. Translating gives CASSYGQYSNQPQHF.

As DNA, the CDR3 is TGTGCCAGCAGGGGAGGGCTGAGTGGCGAGCAGTACTTC. It specifies CASRGGLSGEQYF. The chain recombines TRBV2 with TRBJ2-7, with 7 bases aligning to TRBD2. There are 13 residues in the CDR3. CDR1 is SNHLY, CDR2 FYNNEI, per germline. The trim removed 6 bases at V and 6 bases at J, leaving 8 bases unmatched.

This chain links TRBV19 with TRBJ1-1, with 7 positions matching TRBD1. The germline gives CDR1 LNHDA, CDR2 SQIVND (reference sequence). CDR3 length: 14 residues. J gave up 7 bases and V 5 bases, and 10 bases lay outside the gene matches. The CDR3 DNA follows: TGTGCCAGTAGTTCGACAGGGCGTGTTGATGAAGCTTTCTTT. This codes for CASSSTGRVDEAFF.

This rearrangement joins TRBV9 to TRBJ1-1, with 9 bases identical to TRBD1. Germline loops: CDR1 SGDLS, CDR2 YYNGEE. CDR3 size: 13 residues. With V trimmed by 1 base and J by 8 bases, 3 bases remained unmatched. CDR3: CASSVRGQGEAFF. The CDR3 DNA reads as TGTGCCAGCAGCGTACGAGGACAGGGGGAAGCTTTCTTT.

The rearrangement links TRBV7-9 to TRBJ1-6; D ambiguous. Germline-derived CDR1 and CDR2 are SEHNR and FQNEAQ (reference sequence). The CDR3 consists of 14 residues. V was cut by 1 base and J by 8 bases, with 9 bases left in between. The CDR3 DNA reads TGTGCCAGCAGCTTAGGCGGGTTGGATTCACCCCTCCACTTT. Translation: CASSLGGLDSPLHF.

This clone showed up just a few times. The V call is TRBV5-1, the J call TRBJ1-4; 9 bases agree with TRBD1. With V trimmed by 5 bases and J by 5 bases, 7 bases remained unmatched. Germline V lookup: CDR1 SGHRS, CDR2 YFSETQ. This CDR3 is built from 15 residues. DNA for the CDR3: TGCGCCAGCAGTCGAGACAGGGGGGGAAATGAAAAACTGTTTTTT. It translates to CASSRDRGGNEKLFF.

The chain employs TRBV7-9 and TRBJ1-1; 10 bases agree with TRBD1. V was pared by 1 base and J by 3 bases, with 11 bases of the junction left unmatched. The CDR3 runs to 18 residues. Germline V lookup: CDR1 SEHNR, CDR2 FQNEAQ (reference sequence). The CDR3 bases are TGTGCCAGCAGCTTAGGAGTGACAGGGGGCACGGCGCACACTGAAGCTTTCTTT. Encoded protein: CASSLGVTGGTAHTEAFF.

J is TRBJ1-1 and V is TRBV2; D possibly corresponds to TRBD1 (6 bases). The ends were cut back, 7 bases at V and 3 bases at J, with 18 bases in the middle. The CDR3 is made up of 15 amino acids. The germline gives CDR1 SNHLY, CDR2 FYNNEI. The CDR3 sequence is CASTKRAAGDTEAFF. CDR3 DNA: TGTGCCAGCACTAAGAGGGCGGCAGGGGACACTGAAGCTTTCTTT.

The V and J genes are TRBV5-3 and TRBJ1-2; D might be TRBD1 (6 bases). TRBV5-3 is noted as an ORF with a role that remains uncertain. Trimming took 3 bases from V and 4 from J, leaving 19 bases between them. This CDR3 has 16 residues. The CDR3 DNA sequence: TGTGCCAGAAGCTCGTGGACAGCCAGCTTCATCTATGGCTACACCTTC. It codes for CARSSWTASFIYGYTF.

This clone was picked up a small number of times. This chain joins TRBV19 and TRBJ1-6; 9 bases match TRBD1. Per germline, CDR1 LNHDA and CDR2 SQIVND (reference sequence). The CDR3 is 17 residues long. With 8 bases clipped from V and 7 bases from J, the junction kept 15 bases outside the gene matches. CDR3 sequence reads: CASLGGQGTLHNSPLHF. DNA for the CDR3: TGTGCCAGTCTCGGCGGACAGGGGACGCTGCACAATTCACCCCTCCACTTT.

V usage is TRBV7-9 and J usage is TRBJ2-1; 10 bases agree with TRBD2. V gave up 6 bases and J gave up 2 bases; unmatched junction bases: 1. This CDR3 has 14 residues. Germline V CDR1 and CDR2: SEHNR, FQNEAQ (reference sequence). Written as DNA, the CDR3 is TGTGCCAGCAGGGGACTAGCGCCCTACAATGAGCAGTTCTTC. Its protein product is CASRGLAPYNEQFF.

This clone has a single count. The chain links TRBV3-1 (or the pseudogene TRBV3-2) to TRBJ2-1; 15 positions match TRBD2. The junction had 8 bases not matched to a gene; V was cut back by 4 bases and J by 4 bases. The CDR3 has 18 residues. Germline V lookup: CDR1 LGHDT, CDR2 YNNKEL (reference sequence). The CDR3 loop reads CASSLGLAGGPKYNEQFF. The DNA for the CDR3 is TGTGCCAGCAGCCTCGGACTAGCGGGGGGGCCAAAGTACAATGAGCAGTTCTTC.

The rearrangement links TRBV5-1 to TRBJ1-2, with D perhaps matching TRBD1 (6 bases). Germline-derived CDR1 and CDR2 are SGHRS and YFSETQ. The CDR3 covers 15 residues. The V end lost 0 bases, the J end lost 4 bases, and 13 bases lay between the germline ends. CDR3 coding DNA: TGCGCCAGCAGCTTGGAGGCGGGGGCGAGCTATGGCTACACCTTC. Translated: CASSLEAGASYGYTF.

V and J are TRBV5-5 and TRBJ2-7, with TRBD2 identical over 7 bases. This CDR3 has 14 amino acids. Germline lookup yields CDR1 SGHKS and CDR2 YYEKEE (reference sequence). Trimming cost V 2 bases and J 4 bases; bases outside gene matches: 6. The CDR3 is CASSFASGEYEQYF. CDR3 DNA: TGTGCCAGCAGCTTTGCCAGCGGGGAATACGAGCAGTACTTC.

This sequence joins TRBV19 and TRBJ1-1; D gene ambiguous. The CDR3 loop spans 14 amino acids. V gave up 2 bases and J gave up 1 base, with 8 bases separating them. Germline lookup yields CDR1 LNHDA and CDR2 SQIVND (reference sequence). CDR3 in DNA: TGTGCCAGTAGTATATCCGCAGAGAACACTGAAGCTTTCTTT. Translating it yields CASSISAENTEAFF. The full variable domain, its missing parts supplied by reference TRBV19 and TRBJ1-1, is DGGITQSPKYLFRKEGQNVTLSCEQNLNHDAMYWYRQDPGQGLRLIYYSQIVNDFQKGDIAEGYSVSREKKESFPLTVTSAQKNPTAFYLCASSISAENTEAFFGQGTRLTVV.

This clone was counted a few times. The chain links TRBV7-9 to TRBJ1-5; D unresolved. Germline V gene sequence: CDR1 SEHNR, CDR2 FQNEAQ (reference sequence). This CDR3 region has 13 residues. V shed 5 bases and J shed 5 bases, with 10 bases lying between them. The CDR3 nucleotides are TGTGCCAGCAGCGCCTACAGAGATCAGCCCCAGCATTTT. Translation gives CASSAYRDQPQHF. The variable domain in full, with the rest retrieved from reference TRBV7-9 and TRBJ1-5, is DTGVSQNPRHKITKRGQNVTFRCDPISEHNRLYWYRQTLGQGPEFLTYFQNEAQLEKSRLLSDRFSAERPKGSFSTLEIQRTEQGDSAMYLCASSAYRDQPQHFGDGTRLSIL.

This rearrangement joins TRBV5-5 to TRBJ2-5; D call uncertain. The V end was cut by 2 bases, the J end by 1 base, with 6 bases between. Per the germline V gene, CDR1 is SGHKS and CDR2 is YYEKEE (reference sequence). The CDR3 contains 13 residues. In DNA, the CDR3 is TGTGCCAGCAGCTTTTACGGCCAAGAGACCCAGTACTTC. Its protein product is CASSFYGQETQYF.

This clone appeared a single time. The chain is built from TRBV19 and TRBJ1-1; 9 positions match TRBD1. Germline values: CDR1 LNHDA, CDR2 SQIVND (reference sequence). There are 15 residues in the CDR3. After removal of 7 bases from V and 3 bases from J, the junction contained 9 bases not matched to a gene. The CDR3, as DNA: TGTGCCAGTACCCGACAGGGGGTTCGGGACACTGAAGCTTTCTTT. Amino acid sequence: CASTRQGVRDTEAFF.

Regarding this clone: The junction departs from germline at one end; a sequencing error may be responsible. The chain carries TRBV2 and TRBJ1-2; 9 bases agree with TRBD1. In germline, CDR1 is SNHLY, CDR2 FYNNEI. This CDR3 region has 15 residues. The CDR3 sequence: CASSAEGQGGYDYTF. The CDR3 DNA sequence: TGTGCCAGCAGTGCGGAGGGACAGGGAGGTTATGACTACACCTTC.

In its sample, this clone ranks as medium-sized. The V and J genes are TRBV19 and TRBJ2-2, with 9 nucleotides matching TRBD2. J gave up 4 bases and V 4 bases, and 10 bases lay outside the gene matches. The CDR3 is 17 residues long. CDR1 is LNHDA, CDR2 SQIVND, per germline (reference sequence). CDR3 sequence reads: CASSNAGGRAITGELFF. The CDR3, as DNA: TGTGCCAGTAGTAATGCGGGCGGGAGGGCCATCACCGGGGAGCTGTTTTTT.

The genes are TRBV7-2 and TRBJ1-1; 9 bases agree with TRBD1. Germline V CDR1 and CDR2: SGHTA, FQGNSA. Trimming cost V 2 bases and J 1 base; bases outside gene matches: 2. The CDR3 covers 15 residues. CDR3 in amino acids: CASSLTQGANTEAFF. In nucleotides, the CDR3 is TGTGCCAGCAGCTTAACACAGGGGGCGAACACTGAAGCTTTCTTT.